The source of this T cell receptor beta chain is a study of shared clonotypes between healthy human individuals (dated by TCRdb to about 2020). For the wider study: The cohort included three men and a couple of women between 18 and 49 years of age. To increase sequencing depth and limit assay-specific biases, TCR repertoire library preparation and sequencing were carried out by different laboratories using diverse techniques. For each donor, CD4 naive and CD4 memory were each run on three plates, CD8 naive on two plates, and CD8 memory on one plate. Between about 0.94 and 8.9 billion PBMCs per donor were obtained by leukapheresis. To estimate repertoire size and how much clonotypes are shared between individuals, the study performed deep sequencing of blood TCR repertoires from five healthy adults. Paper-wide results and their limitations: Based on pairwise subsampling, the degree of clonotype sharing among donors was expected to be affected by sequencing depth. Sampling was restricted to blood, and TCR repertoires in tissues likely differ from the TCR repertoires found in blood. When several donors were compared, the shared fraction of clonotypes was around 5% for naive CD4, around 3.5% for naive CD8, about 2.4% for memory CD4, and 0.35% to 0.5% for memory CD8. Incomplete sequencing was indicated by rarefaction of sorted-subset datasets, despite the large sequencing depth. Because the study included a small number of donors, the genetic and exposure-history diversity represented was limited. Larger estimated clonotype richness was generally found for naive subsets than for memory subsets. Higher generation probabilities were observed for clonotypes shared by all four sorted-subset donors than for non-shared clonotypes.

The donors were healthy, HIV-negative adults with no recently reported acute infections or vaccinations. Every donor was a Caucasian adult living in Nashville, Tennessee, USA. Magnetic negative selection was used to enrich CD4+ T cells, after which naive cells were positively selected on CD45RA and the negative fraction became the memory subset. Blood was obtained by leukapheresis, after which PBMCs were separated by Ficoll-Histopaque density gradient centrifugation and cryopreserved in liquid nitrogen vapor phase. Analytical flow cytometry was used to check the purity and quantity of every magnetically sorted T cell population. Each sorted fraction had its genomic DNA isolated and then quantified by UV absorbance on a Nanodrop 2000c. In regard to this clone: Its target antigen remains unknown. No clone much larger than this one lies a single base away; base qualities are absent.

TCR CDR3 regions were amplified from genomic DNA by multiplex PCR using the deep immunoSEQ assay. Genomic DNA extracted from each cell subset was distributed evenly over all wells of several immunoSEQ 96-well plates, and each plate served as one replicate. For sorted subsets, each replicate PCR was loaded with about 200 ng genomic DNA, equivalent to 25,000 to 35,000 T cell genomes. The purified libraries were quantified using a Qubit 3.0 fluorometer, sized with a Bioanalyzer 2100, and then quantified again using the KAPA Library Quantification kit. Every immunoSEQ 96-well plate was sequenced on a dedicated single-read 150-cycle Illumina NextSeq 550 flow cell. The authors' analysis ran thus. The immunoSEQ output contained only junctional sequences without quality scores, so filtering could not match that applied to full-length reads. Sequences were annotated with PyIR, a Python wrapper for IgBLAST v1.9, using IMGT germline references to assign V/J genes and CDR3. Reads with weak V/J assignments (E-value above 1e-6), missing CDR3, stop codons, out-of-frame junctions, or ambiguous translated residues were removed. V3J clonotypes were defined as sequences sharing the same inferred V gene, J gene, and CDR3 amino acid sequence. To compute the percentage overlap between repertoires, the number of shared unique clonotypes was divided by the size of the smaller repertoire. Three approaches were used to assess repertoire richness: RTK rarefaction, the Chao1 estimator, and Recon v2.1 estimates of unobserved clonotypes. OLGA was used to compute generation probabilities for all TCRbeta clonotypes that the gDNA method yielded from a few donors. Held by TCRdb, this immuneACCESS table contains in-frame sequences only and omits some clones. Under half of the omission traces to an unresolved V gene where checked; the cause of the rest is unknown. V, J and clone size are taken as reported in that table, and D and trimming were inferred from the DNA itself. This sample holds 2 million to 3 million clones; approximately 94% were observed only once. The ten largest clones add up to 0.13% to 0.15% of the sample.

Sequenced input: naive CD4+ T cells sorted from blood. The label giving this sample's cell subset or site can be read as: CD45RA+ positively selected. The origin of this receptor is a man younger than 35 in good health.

The DNA reads TGTGCCAGCAGTTTATGGGGACAGGGCACCCCCCAGCCGATCGAACTGTTTTTT. The translation is CASSLWGQGTPQPIELFF. The chain is assembled from TRBV27 and TRBJ1-4, and 9 junction bases match TRBD1. CDR1 and CDR2, looked up from the germline V gene (reference sequence), are MNHEY and SMNVEV. The CDR3 numbers 18 residues from cysteine through phenylalanine. Kept here is only the CDR3 DNA, which spans 54 bases and is read in frame from base 1. Clipping removes 1 base from V and 12 bases from J, with 18 as the unmatched junction base count.